This T cell receptor (beta chain) was documented in a study of T cell changes during pregnancy in multiple sclerosis. V lost 5 bases and J 3 bases, leaving 13 bases between the germline ends. CDR1 and CDR2 (germline): MNHEY, SVGAGI. CDR3 length: 14 amino acids. Assay: immunoSEQ multiplex PCR; the TCRdb copy retains only in-frame clones and omits some. The table has 91,000 or so clones, 85% to 95% seen once; the top ten hold more than 2%. Material: peripheral blood, obtained after pregnancy. This receptor was identified in a female donor with multiple sclerosis, enrolled in a pregnancy study. The chain employs TRBV6-5 and TRBJ2-5, with a tentative D call TRBD1 (6 bases). Here the CDR3 reads CASSLNRDEETQYF. The DNA for the CDR3 is TGTGCCAGCAGTCTCAACAGGGACGAAGAGACCCAGTACTTC.